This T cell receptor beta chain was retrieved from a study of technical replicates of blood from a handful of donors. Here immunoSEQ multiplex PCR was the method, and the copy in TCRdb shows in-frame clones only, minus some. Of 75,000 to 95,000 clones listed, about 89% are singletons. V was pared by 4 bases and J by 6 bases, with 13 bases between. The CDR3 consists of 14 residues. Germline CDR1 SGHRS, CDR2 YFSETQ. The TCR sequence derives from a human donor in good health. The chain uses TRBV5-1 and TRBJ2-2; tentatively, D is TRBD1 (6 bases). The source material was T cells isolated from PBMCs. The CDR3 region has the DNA TGCGCCAGCAGCGTTATGACAGGCCCCGGGGAGCTGTTTTTT. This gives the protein CASSVMTGPGELFF.